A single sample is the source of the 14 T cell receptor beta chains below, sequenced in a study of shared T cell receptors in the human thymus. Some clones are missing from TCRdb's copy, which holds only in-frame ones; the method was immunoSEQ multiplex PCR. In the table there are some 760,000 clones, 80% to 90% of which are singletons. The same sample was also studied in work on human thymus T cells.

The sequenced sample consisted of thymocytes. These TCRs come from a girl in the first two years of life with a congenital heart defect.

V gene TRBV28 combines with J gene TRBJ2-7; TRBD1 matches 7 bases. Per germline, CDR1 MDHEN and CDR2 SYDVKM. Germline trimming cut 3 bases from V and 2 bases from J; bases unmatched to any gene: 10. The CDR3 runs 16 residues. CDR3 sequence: CASSFPRQGLPYEQYF. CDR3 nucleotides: TGTGCCAGCAGTTTCCCTAGACAGGGTTTACCCTACGAGCAGTACTTC.

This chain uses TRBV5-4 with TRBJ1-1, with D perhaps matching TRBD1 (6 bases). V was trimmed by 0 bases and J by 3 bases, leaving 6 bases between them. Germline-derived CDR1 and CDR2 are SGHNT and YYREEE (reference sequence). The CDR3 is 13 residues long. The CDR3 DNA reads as TGTGCCAGCAGCTTGGCAGGGGACACTGAAGCTTTCTTT. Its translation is CASSLAGDTEAFF.

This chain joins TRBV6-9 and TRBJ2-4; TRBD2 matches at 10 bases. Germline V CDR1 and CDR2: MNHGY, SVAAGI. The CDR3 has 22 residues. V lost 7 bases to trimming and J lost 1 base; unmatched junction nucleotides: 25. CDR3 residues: CASNTSFTQRGGRGTAKNIQYF. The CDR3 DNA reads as TGTGCCAGCAATACTAGTTTTACACAGCGGGGGGGCCGAGGTACCGCCAAAAACATTCAGTACTTC.

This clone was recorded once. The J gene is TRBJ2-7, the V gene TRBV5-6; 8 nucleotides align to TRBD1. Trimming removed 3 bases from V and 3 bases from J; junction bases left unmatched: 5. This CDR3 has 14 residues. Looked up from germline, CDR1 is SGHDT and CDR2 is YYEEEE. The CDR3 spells CASSSHGQGYEQYF. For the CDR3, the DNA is TGTGCCAGCAGCTCCCATGGACAGGGCTACGAGCAGTACTTC.

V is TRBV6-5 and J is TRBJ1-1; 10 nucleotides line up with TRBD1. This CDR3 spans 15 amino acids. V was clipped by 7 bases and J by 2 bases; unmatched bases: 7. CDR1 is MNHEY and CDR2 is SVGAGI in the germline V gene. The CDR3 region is CASIGQGGSNTEAFF. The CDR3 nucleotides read TGTGCCAGCATTGGACAGGGGGGCAGTAACACTGAAGCTTTCTTT.

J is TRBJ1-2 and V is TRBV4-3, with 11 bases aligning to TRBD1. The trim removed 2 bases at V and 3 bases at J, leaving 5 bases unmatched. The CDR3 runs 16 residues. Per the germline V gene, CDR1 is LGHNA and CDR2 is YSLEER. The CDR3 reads CASSQWGDRGDYGYTF. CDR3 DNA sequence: TGCGCCAGCAGCCAATGGGGGGACAGGGGGGACTATGGCTACACCTTC.

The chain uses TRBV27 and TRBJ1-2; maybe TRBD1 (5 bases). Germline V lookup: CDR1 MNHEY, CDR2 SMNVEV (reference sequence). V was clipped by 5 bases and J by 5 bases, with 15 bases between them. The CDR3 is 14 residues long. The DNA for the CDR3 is TGTGCCAGCAGTCCCTTCAACAAGGGGTATGGCTACACCTTC. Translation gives CASSPFNKGYGYTF.

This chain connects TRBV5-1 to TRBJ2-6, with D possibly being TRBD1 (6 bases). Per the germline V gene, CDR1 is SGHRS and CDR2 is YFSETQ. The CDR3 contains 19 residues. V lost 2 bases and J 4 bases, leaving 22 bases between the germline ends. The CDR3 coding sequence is TGCGCCAGCAGCTTACTACCGGGCCTCGACAGGTCAGGGGCCAACGTCCTGACTTTC. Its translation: CASSLLPGLDRSGANVLTF.

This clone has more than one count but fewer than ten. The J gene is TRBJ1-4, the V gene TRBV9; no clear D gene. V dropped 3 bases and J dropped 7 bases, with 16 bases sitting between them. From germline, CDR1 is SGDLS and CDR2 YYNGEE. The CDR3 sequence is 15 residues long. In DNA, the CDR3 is TGTGCCAGCAGCGGAGAGACTGAGGGAGGTGAAAAACTGTTTTTT. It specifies CASSGETEGGEKLFF.

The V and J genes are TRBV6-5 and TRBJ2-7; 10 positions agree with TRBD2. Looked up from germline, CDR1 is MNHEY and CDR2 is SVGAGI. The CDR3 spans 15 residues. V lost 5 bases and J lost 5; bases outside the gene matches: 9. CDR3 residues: CASSLFRTSGHEQYF. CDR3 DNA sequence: TGTGCCAGCAGTCTTTTTAGGACTAGCGGCCACGAGCAGTACTTC.

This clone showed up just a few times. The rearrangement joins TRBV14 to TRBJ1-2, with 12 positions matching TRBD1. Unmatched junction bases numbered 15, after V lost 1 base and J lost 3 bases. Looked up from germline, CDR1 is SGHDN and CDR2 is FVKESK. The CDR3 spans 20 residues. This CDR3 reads CASSQVTGTGGALGDYGYTF. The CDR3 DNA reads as TGTGCCAGCAGCCAAGTTACCGGGACAGGGGGCGCCTTGGGAGACTATGGCTACACCTTC. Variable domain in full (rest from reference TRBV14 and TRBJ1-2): EAGVTQFPSHSVIEKGQTVTLRCDPISGHDNLYWYRRVMGKEIKFLLHFVKESKQDESGMPNNRFLAERTGGTYSTLKVQPAELEDSGVYFCASSQVTGTGGALGDYGYTFGSGTRLTVV.

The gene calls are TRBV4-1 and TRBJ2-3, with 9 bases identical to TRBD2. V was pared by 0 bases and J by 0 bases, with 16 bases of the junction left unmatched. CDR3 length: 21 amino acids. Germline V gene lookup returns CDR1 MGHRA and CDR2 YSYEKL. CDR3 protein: CASSQEDRLADTLKSTDTQYF. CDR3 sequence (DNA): TGCGCCAGCAGCCAAGAGGATCGACTAGCGGATACTCTAAAAAGCACAGATACGCAGTATTTT.

The CDR3 reads CASSMFGEDTQYF. CDR3 nucleotides: TGTGCCAGTAGTATGTTCGGGGAGGATACGCAGTATTTT. This rearrangement joins TRBV19 to TRBJ2-3; possibly TRBD2 for D (5 bases). CDR1 is LNHDA, CDR2 SQIVND, per germline (reference sequence). The V end was cut by 3 bases, the J end by 6 bases, with 10 bases between. The CDR3 is 13 amino acids. The variable domain in full, with the rest retrieved from reference TRBV19 and TRBJ2-3, is DGGITQSPKYLFRKEGQNVTLSCEQNLNHDAMYWYRQDPGQGLRLIYYSQIVNDFQKGDIAEGYSVSREKKESFPLTVTSAQKNPTAFYLCASSMFGEDTQYFGPGTRLTVL.

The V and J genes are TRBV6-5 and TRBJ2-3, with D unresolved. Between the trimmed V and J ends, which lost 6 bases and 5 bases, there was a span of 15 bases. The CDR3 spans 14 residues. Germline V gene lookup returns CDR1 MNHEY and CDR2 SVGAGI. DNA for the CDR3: TGTGCCAGCAGCGAACATATCCGGAGAGATACGCAGTATTTT. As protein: CASSEHIRRDTQYF.